The 23 T cell receptor beta chains in this list originate from one sample, sequenced in a study of early stage breast cancer tumors. The protocol was immunoSEQ multiplex PCR, while the TCRdb copy is restricted to in-frame clones and leaves out a portion. The sample shows approximately 48,000 clones, 80% to 95% of them seen only once. The sample consisted of blood. Source of these receptors: a person aged 70 to 80 with breast cancer.

This chain connects TRBV18 to TRBJ2-5; 9 nucleotides agree with TRBD1. CDR3 length: 15 amino acids. Germline V gene sequence: CDR1 KGHSH, CDR2 LQKENI. The J segment lost 5 bases and the V segment lost 3 bases, leaving 7 bases of the junction unmatched. The CDR3 coding sequence is TGTGCCAGCTCACCGATGACAGGGGGGGGTGAGACCCAGTACTTC. Residues: CASSPMTGGGETQYF.

The chain couples TRBV30 to TRBJ1-3; D ambiguous. This CDR3 contains 11 residues. The germline V gene encodes CDR1 GTSNPN and CDR2 SVGIG (reference sequence). Deletions cut 4 bases from V and 4 bases from J, with 5 bases between. Written as DNA, the CDR3 is TGTGCCTGGAATTTAGGAAACACCATATATTTT. This encodes CAWNLGNTIYF.

V is TRBV5-5 and J is TRBJ2-2, with a tentative D call TRBD1 (6 bases). CDR3 size: 14 residues. V lost 4 bases and J lost 6, with 13 bases in between. Per germline, CDR1 SGHKS and CDR2 YYEKEE (reference sequence). The CDR3 protein is CASSQRQEAGELFF. CDR3 sequence (DNA): TGTGCCAGCAGCCAACGACAGGAGGCCGGGGAGCTGTTTTTT.

V is TRBV7-7 and J is TRBJ1-1; TRBD1 aligns across 8 bases. Germline CDR1 and CDR2: SSHAT and FNYEAQ (reference sequence). V dropped 11 bases and J dropped 10; count of bases not matched to a gene: 15. This CDR3 is 13 amino acids long. The DNA of the CDR3 is TGTGCCGTTCAGACCCCAGGGGGCCAGCGAGCTTTCTTT. Protein product: CAVQTPGGQRAFF.

The gene calls are TRBV5-6 and TRBJ2-5; 9 nucleotides align to TRBD2. V shed 6 bases, J shed 4 bases, and the junction held 4 bases outside the gene matches. Germline V gene lookup returns CDR1 SGHDT and CDR2 YYEEEE. This CDR3 has 13 residues. This CDR3 is CASTPRGGETQYF. The DNA of the CDR3 is TGTGCCAGCACCCCGCGGGGGGGAGAGACCCAGTACTTC.

This clone occurred once. The J gene is TRBJ2-3, the V gene TRBV5-1; 10 bases fit TRBD1. V dropped 4 bases and J dropped 4; count of bases not matched to a gene: 3. Germline lookup yields CDR1 SGHRS and CDR2 YFSETQ. The CDR3 contains 14 residues. CDR3 sequence reads: CASSGGQGADTQYF. CDR3 sequence (DNA): TGCGCCAGCAGCGGCGGACAGGGGGCAGATACGCAGTATTTT.

The chain couples TRBV5-4 to TRBJ2-5; TRBD2 aligns across 7 bases. This CDR3 contains 13 residues. Germline CDR1 SGHNT, CDR2 YYREEE (reference sequence). The J segment lost 5 bases and the V segment lost 2 bases, leaving 3 bases of the junction unmatched. In DNA form, the CDR3 reads TGTGCCAGCAGCTTAAGGGGAGGGGAGACCCAGTACTTC. This codes for CASSLRGGETQYF.

V is TRBV5-4 and J is TRBJ2-1; D is unclear. The CDR3 extends over 14 amino acids. V was cut by 0 bases and J by 4 bases, with 8 bases left in between. Germline V gene data show CDR1 as SGHNT and CDR2 as YYREEE (reference sequence). The CDR3 protein is CASSLEERYNEQFF. Written as DNA, the CDR3 is TGTGCCAGCAGCTTGGAGGAGAGATACAATGAGCAGTTCTTC.

The J gene is TRBJ2-6, the V gene TRBV19; D uncertain. Trimming removed 1 base at V and 3 bases at J, with 7 bases between. The CDR3 extends over 15 amino acids. Looked up from germline, CDR1 is LNHDA and CDR2 is SQIVND (reference sequence). In DNA, the CDR3 is TGTGCCAGTAGTATAGGAGCTCGTGGGGCCAACGTCCTGACTTTC. It is translated as CASSIGARGANVLTF.

The rearrangement links TRBV7-3 to TRBJ2-1; TRBD2 might be the D (6 bases). From germline, CDR1 is SGHTA and CDR2 FQGTGA. Trimming left V 8 bases short and J 8 bases short, with 19 bases between. The CDR3 loop spans 14 amino acids. The DNA of the CDR3 is TGTGCCAGCGCAGAAGGAGGGGTAGGGGATGAGCAGTTCTTC. It translates to CASAEGGVGDEQFF.

The chain has TRBV4-3 and TRBJ2-7; D is ambiguous. Germline CDR1 and CDR2: LGHNA and YSLEER. The CDR3 is made up of 13 amino acids. Trimming cost V 0 bases and J 0 bases, with 3 bases left between them. CDR3 DNA: TGCGCCAGCAGCCAAGAACACTCCTACGAGCAGTACTTC. The encoded protein is CASSQEHSYEQYF.

The chain employs TRBV7-9 and TRBJ1-4; TRBD1 might be the D (6 bases). CDR3 length equals 14 residues. Trimming shortened V by 3 bases and J by 3 bases, and 8 bases separated the two germline ends. Germline CDR1 and CDR2: SEHNR and FQNEAQ (reference sequence). CDR3 in DNA: TGTGCCAGCAGCTTGGGGGCGCCTAATGAAAAACTGTTTTTT. Its translation is CASSLGAPNEKLFF.

The chain couples TRBV30 to TRBJ1-2; D gene ambiguous. CDR1 GTSNPN and CDR2 SVGIG come from the germline V gene (reference sequence). Trimming took 0 bases from V and 5 from J, leaving 16 bases between them. The CDR3 is 15 amino acids. In DNA, the CDR3 is TGTGCCTGGAGTGTGAGGAGGAAGGTAACTTATGGCTACACCTTC. It is translated as CAWSVRRKVTYGYTF.

The chain employs TRBV19 and TRBJ1-4; TRBD1 might be the D (5 bases). CDR3 size: 12 residues. CDR1 and CDR2 (germline): LNHDA, SQIVND (reference sequence). V lost 7 bases and J 8 bases, leaving 11 bases between the germline ends. The CDR3 DNA is TGTGCCAGTACTTCCTCAGGGGAAAAACTGTTTTTT. Translating it yields CASTSSGEKLFF.

V usage is TRBV19 and J usage is TRBJ2-7; 8 bases map to TRBD2. J lost 9 bases, V lost 7 bases, and 14 bases had no gene match. Germline V lookup: CDR1 LNHDA, CDR2 SQIVND (reference sequence). This CDR3 spans 14 amino acids. The CDR3 here is CASNLPRGGLAQYF. CDR3 nucleotide sequence: TGTGCCAGTAACTTACCCCGAGGAGGACTAGCGCAGTACTTC.

The chain joins TRBV7-2 to TRBJ2-7; the match to TRBD2 covers 13 bases. CDR1 is SGHTA and CDR2 is FQGNSA in the germline V gene. V trimming: 4 bases; J trimming: 1 base; junction bases outside the gene matches: 4. CDR3 size: 16 residues. The CDR3 loop reads CASSSRLAGGSYEQYF. In DNA form, the CDR3 reads TGTGCCAGCAGCTCGCGACTAGCGGGAGGTTCCTACGAGCAGTACTTC.

This chain links TRBV27 with TRBJ1-1, with a weak D call TRBD1 (5 bases). This CDR3 region has 15 residues. Trimming removed 0 bases at V and 3 bases at J, with 11 bases between. Looked up from germline, CDR1 is MNHEY and CDR2 is SMNVEV (reference sequence). CDR3 sequence: CASSLSAGSDTEAFF. CDR3 DNA: TGTGCCAGCAGTTTATCGGCAGGGTCGGACACTGAAGCTTTCTTT.

The V call is TRBV6-6, the J call TRBJ1-1; D is uncertain. Trimming took off 2 bases at V and 3 bases at J, with 4 bases between the two ends. Germline CDR1 reads MNHNY; CDR2 reads SVGAGI (reference sequence). There are 12 residues in the CDR3. CDR3 in amino acids: CASSYADTEAFF. CDR3 sequence (DNA): TGTGCCAGCAGTTACGCAGACACTGAAGCTTTCTTT.

This sequence joins TRBV6-6 and TRBJ2-3, with D tentatively TRBD1 (6 bases). The germline V gene has CDR1 MNHNY and CDR2 SVGAGI (reference sequence). There are 16 residues in the CDR3. The V gene lost 2 bases and the J gene lost 6 bases, with 18 bases spanning the gap. DNA of the CDR3: TGTGCCAGCAGTTACGAAAAGGTGTCAGGGGAGGATACGCAGTATTTT. Protein product: CASSYEKVSGEDTQYF.

The chain recombines TRBV7-9 with TRBJ1-3, with D possibly TRBD1 on 6 matching bases. CDR1 and CDR2 from the germline V gene are SEHNR and FQNEAQ (reference sequence). Trimming pared 6 bases from V and 4 bases from J, leaving 10 bases between. The CDR3 is made up of 13 amino acids. CDR3 amino acids: CASRQGVGNTIYF. As DNA, the CDR3 is TGTGCCAGCAGACAGGGTGTAGGAAACACCATATATTTT.

The chain joins TRBV5-6 to TRBJ1-1; D gene uncertain. Germline loops: CDR1 SGHDT, CDR2 YYEEEE. The CDR3 sequence is 14 residues long. V was shortened by 4 bases and J by 0 bases, with 10 bases between the two germline ends. DNA of the CDR3: TGTGCCAGCAGCCTGCGTCGCGTGAACACTGAAGCTTTCTTT. It is translated as CASSLRRVNTEAFF.

Written as DNA, the CDR3 is TGCGCCAGCAGTACTAGCGGGAACACCGGGGAGCTGTTTTTT. Translating gives CASSTSGNTGELFF. The V call is TRBV10-1, the J call TRBJ2-2; 8 bases match TRBD2. Germline CDR1 reads WNHNN; CDR2 reads SYGVQD (reference sequence). This CDR3 is built from 14 residues. V was pared by 5 bases and J by 1 base, with 0 bases of the junction left unmatched.

CDR3: CASSRTSSGPGELFF. Written as DNA, the CDR3 is TGTGCCAGCAGCCGCACATCGTCAGGCCCCGGGGAGCTGTTTTTT. The chain employs TRBV6-6 and TRBJ2-2; D is ambiguous. The V gene's germline CDR1 is MNHNY and CDR2 SVGAGI (reference sequence). CDR3 length: 15 residues. Trimming took 6 bases from V and 6 from J, leaving 17 bases between them.